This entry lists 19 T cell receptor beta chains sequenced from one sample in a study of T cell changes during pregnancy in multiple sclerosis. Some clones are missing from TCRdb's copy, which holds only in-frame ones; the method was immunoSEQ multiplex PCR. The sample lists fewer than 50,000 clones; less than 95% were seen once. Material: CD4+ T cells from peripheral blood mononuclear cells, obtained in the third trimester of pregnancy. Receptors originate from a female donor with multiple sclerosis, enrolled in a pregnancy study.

The CDR3 loop reads CASSLSGAGYTF. The CDR3 bases are TGTGCCAGCAGCTTATCCGGTGCAGGCTACACCTTC. The chain employs TRBV11-3 and TRBJ1-2; D uncertain. CDR3 size: 12 residues. V was pared by 2 bases and J by 8 bases, with 9 bases between. Germline V CDR1 and CDR2: SGHNT, YENEEA. The full variable domain, completed using reference TRBV11-3 and TRBJ1-2, is EAGVVQSPRYKIIEKKQPVAFWCNPISGHNTLYWYLQNLGQGPELLIRYENEEAVDDSQLPKDRFSAERLKGVDSTLKIQPAELGDSAVYLCASSLSGAGYTFGSGTRLTVV.

The CDR3 reads CASSQQQGTDTQYF. The CDR3 DNA is TGTGCCAGCTCACAACAACAGGGGACAGATACGCAGTATTTT. The chain combines TRBV18 with TRBJ2-3; 7 nucleotides line up with TRBD1. In germline, CDR1 is KGHSH, CDR2 LQKENI. V lost 4 bases and J lost 3; bases outside the gene matches: 4. The CDR3 runs to 14 residues.

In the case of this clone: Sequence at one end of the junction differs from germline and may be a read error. The CDR3 sequence is CASSEVRGEAYNEQFF. DNA of the CDR3: TGTGCCAGCAGCGAAGTCCGGGGGGAAGCCTACAATGAGCAGTTCTTC. The chain recombines TRBV2 with TRBJ2-1; 7 nucleotides align to TRBD2. Germline CDR1 is SNHLY and CDR2 is FYNNEI. The CDR3 contains 16 residues.

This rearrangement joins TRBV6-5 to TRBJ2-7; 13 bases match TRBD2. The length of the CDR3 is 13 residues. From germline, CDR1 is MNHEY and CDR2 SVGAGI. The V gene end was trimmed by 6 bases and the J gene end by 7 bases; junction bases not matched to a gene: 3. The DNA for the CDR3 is TGTGCCAGCAGGCGGGGACTAGCGGGGGAGCAGTACTTC. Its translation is CASRRGLAGEQYF.

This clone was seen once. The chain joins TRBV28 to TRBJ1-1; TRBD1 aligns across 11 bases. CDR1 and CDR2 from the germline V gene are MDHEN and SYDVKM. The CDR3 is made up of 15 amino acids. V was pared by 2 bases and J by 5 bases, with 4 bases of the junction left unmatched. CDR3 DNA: TGTGCCAGCAGTTTAGGGACAGGGGGTAGGACTGAAGCTTTCTTT. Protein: CASSLGTGGRTEAFF.

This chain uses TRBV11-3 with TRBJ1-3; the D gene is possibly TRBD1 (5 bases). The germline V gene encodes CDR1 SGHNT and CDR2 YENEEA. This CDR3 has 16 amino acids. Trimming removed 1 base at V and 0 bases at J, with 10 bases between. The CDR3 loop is CASSLAGSGSGNTIYF. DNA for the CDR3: TGTGCCAGCAGCTTAGCAGGGTCCGGCTCTGGAAACACCATATATTTT.

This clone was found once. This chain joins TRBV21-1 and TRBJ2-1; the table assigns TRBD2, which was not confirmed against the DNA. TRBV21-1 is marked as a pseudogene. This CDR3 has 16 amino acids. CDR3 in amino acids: CASSKVNGRDYNEQFF. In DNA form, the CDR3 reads TGTGCCAGCAGCAAAGTAAACGGGAGGGATTACAATGAGCAGTTCTTC.

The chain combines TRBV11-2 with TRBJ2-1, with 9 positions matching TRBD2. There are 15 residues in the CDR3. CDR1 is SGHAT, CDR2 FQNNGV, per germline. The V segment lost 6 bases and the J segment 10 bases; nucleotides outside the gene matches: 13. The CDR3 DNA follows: TGTGCCAGCAGGCGGGAGGGGGGAGTTGCAGGAGAGCAGTTCTTC. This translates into CASRREGGVAGEQFF. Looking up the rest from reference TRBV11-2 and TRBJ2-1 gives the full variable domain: EAGVAQSPRYKIIEKRQSVAFWCNPISGHATLYWYQQILGQGPKLLIQFQNNGVVDDSQLPKDRFSAERLKGVDSTLKIQPAKLEDSAVYLCASRREGGVAGEQFFGPGTRLTVL.

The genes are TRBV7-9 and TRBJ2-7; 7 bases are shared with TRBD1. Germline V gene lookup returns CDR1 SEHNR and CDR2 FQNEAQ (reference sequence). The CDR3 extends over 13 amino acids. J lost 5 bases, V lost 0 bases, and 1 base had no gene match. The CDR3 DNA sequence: TGTGCCAGCAGCTTAGCAGGGGGCAACGAGCAGTACTTC. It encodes CASSLAGGNEQYF.

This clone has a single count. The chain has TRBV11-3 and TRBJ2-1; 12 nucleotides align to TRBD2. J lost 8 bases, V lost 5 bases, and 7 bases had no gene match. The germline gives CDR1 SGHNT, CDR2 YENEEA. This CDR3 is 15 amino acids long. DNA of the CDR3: TGTGCCAGCAGCCTGGGACTAGCGGGTGTCGATGAGCAGTTCTTC. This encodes CASSLGLAGVDEQFF.

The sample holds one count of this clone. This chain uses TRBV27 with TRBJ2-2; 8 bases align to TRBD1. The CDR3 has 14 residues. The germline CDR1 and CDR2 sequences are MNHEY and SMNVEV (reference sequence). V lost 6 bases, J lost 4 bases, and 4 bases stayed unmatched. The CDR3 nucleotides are TGTGCCAGCAGGCGGACAGGGCTCACCGGGGAGCTGTTTTTT. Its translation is CASRRTGLTGELFF.

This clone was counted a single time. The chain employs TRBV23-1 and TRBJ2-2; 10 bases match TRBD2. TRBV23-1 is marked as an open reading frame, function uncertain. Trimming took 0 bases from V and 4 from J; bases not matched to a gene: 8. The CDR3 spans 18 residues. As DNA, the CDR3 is TGCGCCAGCAGTCAATCTTGCCTAGCGGGAGATGGCACCGGGGAGCTGTTTTTT. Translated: CASSQSCLAGDGTGELFF.

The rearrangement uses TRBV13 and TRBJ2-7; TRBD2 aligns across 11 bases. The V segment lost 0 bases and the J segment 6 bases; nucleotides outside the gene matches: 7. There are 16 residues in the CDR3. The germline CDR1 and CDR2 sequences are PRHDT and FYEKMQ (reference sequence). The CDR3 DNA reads TGTGCCAGCAGCTTAGGCGAGAGACTAGCGGGGTTCGAGCAGTACTTC. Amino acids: CASSLGERLAGFEQYF.

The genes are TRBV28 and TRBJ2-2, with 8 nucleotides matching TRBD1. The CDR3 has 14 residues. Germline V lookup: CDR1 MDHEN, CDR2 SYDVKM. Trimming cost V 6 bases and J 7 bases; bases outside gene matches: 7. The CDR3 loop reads CASRDRADFGELFF. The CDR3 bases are TGTGCCAGCAGGGACAGGGCGGATTTCGGGGAGCTGTTTTTT.

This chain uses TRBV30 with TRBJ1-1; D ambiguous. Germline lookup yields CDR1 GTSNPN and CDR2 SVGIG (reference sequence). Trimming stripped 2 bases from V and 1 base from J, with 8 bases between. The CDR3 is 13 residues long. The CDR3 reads CAWSSIRNTEAFF. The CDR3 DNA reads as TGTGCCTGGAGTAGTATTAGGAACACTGAAGCTTTCTTT.

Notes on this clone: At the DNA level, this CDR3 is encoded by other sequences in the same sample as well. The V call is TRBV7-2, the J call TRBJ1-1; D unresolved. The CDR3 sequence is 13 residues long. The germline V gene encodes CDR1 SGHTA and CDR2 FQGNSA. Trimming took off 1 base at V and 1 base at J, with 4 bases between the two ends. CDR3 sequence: CASSLGQNTEAFF. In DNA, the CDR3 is TGTGCCAGCAGCTTAGGGCAGAACACTGAAGCTTTCTTT.

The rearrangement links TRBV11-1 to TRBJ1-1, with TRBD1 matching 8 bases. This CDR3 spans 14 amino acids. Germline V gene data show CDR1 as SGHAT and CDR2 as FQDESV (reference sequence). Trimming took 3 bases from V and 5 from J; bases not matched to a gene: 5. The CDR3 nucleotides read TGTGCCAGCAGCTTCCAGGGGGCGCGGACTGAAGCTTTCTTT. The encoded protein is CASSFQGARTEAFF.

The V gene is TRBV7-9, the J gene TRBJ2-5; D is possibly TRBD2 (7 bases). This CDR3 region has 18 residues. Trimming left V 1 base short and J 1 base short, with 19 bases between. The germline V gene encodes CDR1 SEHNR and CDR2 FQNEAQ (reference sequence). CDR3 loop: CASSLGGGGLNIQETQYF. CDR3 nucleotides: TGTGCCAGCAGCTTAGGAGGCGGGGGCCTTAACATCCAAGAGACCCAGTACTTC.

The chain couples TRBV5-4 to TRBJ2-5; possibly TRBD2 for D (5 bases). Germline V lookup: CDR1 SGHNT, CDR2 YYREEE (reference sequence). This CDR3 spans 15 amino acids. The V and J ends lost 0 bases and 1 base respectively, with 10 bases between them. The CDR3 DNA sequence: TGTGCCAGCAGCTTGGTTATGAGCGGCCAAGAGACCCAGTACTTC. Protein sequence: CASSLVMSGQETQYF.